This TCR beta chain derives from a study of shared T cell receptors in the human thymus. The method was immunoSEQ multiplex PCR; TCRdb's version includes in-frame clones alone and lacks a portion of them. The profile shows hundreds of thousands of clones, 70% to 90% of them singletons. The CDR3 spans 14 residues. The germline V gene encodes CDR1 MNHEY and CDR2 SMNVEV (reference sequence). V was trimmed by 8 bases and J by 6 bases, leaving 14 bases between them. The same data also went into a second study, on human thymus T cells.

This sequence was found in a girl in the first two years of life with a congenital heart defect. The chain links TRBV27 to TRBJ1-6; D might be TRBD1 (5 bases). The sample taken for sequencing was thymocytes. The chain's CDR3 is CASGRVGRNSPLHF. CDR3 bases: TGTGCCAGCGGTCGGGTGGGGCGTAATTCACCCCTCCACTTT.